This T cell receptor (beta chain) was identified during a study of blood T cell repertoires in COVID-19. The V end was cut by 4 bases, the J end by 5 bases, with 16 bases between. Germline V gene lookup returns CDR1 SGDLS and CDR2 YYNGEE. This CDR3 comprises 16 residues. Profiled with immunoSEQ multiplex PCR; TCRdb holds only in-frame clones, not every one. The top ten hold approximately 1.2% of the sample, which has fewer than 300,000 clones, around nine tenths seen once. This TCR was sampled from a woman in her 30s who had recovered from COVID-19. The specimen sequenced was PBMCs or T cells enriched from blood (not recorded which). The rearrangement links TRBV9 to TRBJ1-6; no clear D. CDR3 nucleotide sequence: TGTGCCAGCAGCCCTCACGGCGGATTGGATAATTCACCCCTCCACTTT. Its translation is CASSPHGGLDNSPLHF.